The next 30 T cell receptor beta chains were all read from a single sample in a study of shared clonotypes between healthy human individuals. The assay was immunoSEQ multiplex PCR, and TCRdb's table has in-frame clones only and misses some. The data hold nearly 2 million clones, with just under 95% observed a single time. CD8 cells classed as naive were CD45RO-negative and positively selected for CCR7, excluding terminally differentiated effector memory CD45RA+ cells. The source material was naive CD8+ T cells sorted from blood. The receptor source for this set is a man aged 18 to 30 in good health.

The gene calls are TRBV27 and TRBJ2-7; D uncertain. V shed 5 bases and J shed 1 base, with 18 bases lying between them. Germline lookup yields CDR1 MNHEY and CDR2 SMNVEV (reference sequence). This CDR3 is built from 16 residues. The CDR3 sequence: CASSPLPAEQSYEQYF. The CDR3, as DNA: TGTGCCAGCAGTCCCTTACCCGCTGAACAATCCTACGAGCAGTACTTC.

CDR3 sequence reads: CASSPRQGWEKLFF. CDR3 sequence (DNA): TGTGCCAGCAGTCCGCGACAGGGTTGGGAAAAACTGTTTTTT. This chain links TRBV6-1 with TRBJ1-4, with 7 bases identical to TRBD1. V was clipped by 5 bases and J by 8 bases; unmatched bases: 8. Germline lookup yields CDR1 MNHNS and CDR2 SASEGT. CDR3 length: 14 amino acids.

The rearrangement joins TRBV4-1 to TRBJ2-5; 9 bases line up with TRBD2. The junction had 8 bases not matched to a gene; V was cut back by 5 bases and J by 4 bases. Germline CDR1 and CDR2: MGHRA and YSYEKL. The CDR3 totals 15 residues. The CDR3 sequence: CASSLIAGEGETQYF. Here the CDR3 DNA reads TGCGCCAGCAGCTTGATAGCGGGGGAGGGAGAGACCCAGTACTTC.

With regard to this clone: Other DNA sequences within the sample encode an identical CDR3. CDR3 sequence (DNA): TGTGCCAGCAGTCCCCGGACAGGGCCCTACGAGCAGTACTTC. Protein product: CASSPRTGPYEQYF. The chain uses TRBV27 and TRBJ2-7, with 8 bases lining up with TRBD1. Germline V gene data show CDR1 as MNHEY and CDR2 as SMNVEV (reference sequence). J was trimmed by 2 bases and V by 5 bases; bases with no gene match: 5. This CDR3 has 14 amino acids.

The chain combines TRBV10-3 with TRBJ2-2, with TRBD2 as a possible D gene (5 bases). The CDR3 contains 12 residues. The V and J ends lost 7 bases and 3 bases respectively, with 6 bases between them. Germline-derived CDR1 and CDR2 are ENHRY and SYGVKD. The CDR3, as DNA: TGTGCCATCATGGAGGACACCGGGGAGCTGTTTTTT. Translating it yields CAIMEDTGELFF.

Note on this clone: Additional DNA sequences in this sample encode the identical CDR3. The V and J genes are TRBV4-1 and TRBJ2-7; D possibly corresponds to TRBD2 (7 bases). V was trimmed by 2 bases and J by 2 bases, leaving 10 bases between them. In germline, CDR1 is MGHRA, CDR2 YSYEKL. CDR3 length equals 14 residues. Here the CDR3 reads CASSQRGGPYEQYF. The DNA of the CDR3 is TGCGCCAGCAGCCAAAGGGGGGGGCCCTACGAGCAGTACTTC.

For the CDR3, the DNA is TGTGCCAGCAGCTTCGACAGGGAAGGGTGGGAGACCCAGTACTTC. It is translated as CASSFDREGWETQYF. This rearrangement joins TRBV13 to TRBJ2-5, with TRBD1 matching 7 bases. The CDR3 has 15 residues. The J segment lost 5 bases and the V segment lost 3 bases, leaving 9 bases of the junction unmatched. Germline lookup yields CDR1 PRHDT and CDR2 FYEKMQ (reference sequence).

V usage is TRBV15 and J usage is TRBJ1-1, with a weak D call TRBD1 (5 bases). The CDR3 loop spans 14 amino acids. Germline V gives CDR1 LNHNV, CDR2 YYDKDF (reference sequence). V was pared by 0 bases and J by 5 bases, with 10 bases between. In DNA, the CDR3 is TGTGCCACCAGCAGAGATGGGGGGTATACTGAAGCTTTCTTT. Amino acid sequence: CATSRDGGYTEAFF.

The rearrangement uses TRBV28 and TRBJ1-5; D is ambiguous. CDR1 is MDHEN and CDR2 is SYDVKM in the germline V gene. The CDR3 has 17 amino acids. Trimming left V 3 bases short and J 0 bases short, with 15 bases between. The CDR3 DNA is TGTGCCAGCAGTTTGGGTATCCAAAAGTATAGCAATCAGCCCCAGCATTTT. This encodes CASSLGIQKYSNQPQHF.

The chain joins TRBV10-2 to TRBJ1-3; 7 bases align to TRBD1. The V gene end was trimmed by 4 bases and the J gene end by 4 bases; junction bases not matched to a gene: 4. Germline CDR1 is WSHSY and CDR2 is SAAADI. The CDR3 is 14 amino acids. CDR3 in amino acids: CASSGQGPGNTIYF. The DNA for the CDR3 is TGCGCCAGCAGTGGACAGGGCCCCGGAAACACCATATATTTT.

The chain is built from TRBV4-3 and TRBJ2-2, with TRBD2 matching 7 bases. V gave up 0 bases and J gave up 1 base; unmatched junction bases: 11. This CDR3 spans 19 amino acids. CDR1 and CDR2 (germline): LGHNA, YSLEER. In nucleotides, the CDR3 is TGCGCCAGCAGCCAAGATGTGGCGGGAGCAGAGGAGAACACCGGGGAGCTGTTTTTT. Translation: CASSQDVAGAEENTGELFF.

The rearrangement joins TRBV11-2 to TRBJ1-1; D possibly corresponds to TRBD1 (5 bases). Germline V gene data show CDR1 as SGHAT and CDR2 as FQNNGV. The CDR3 runs 14 residues. V was shortened by 1 base and J by 4 bases, with 10 bases between the two germline ends. The DNA for the CDR3 is TGTGCCAGCAGCTTAGGGGGGACGGTCACTGAAGCTTTCTTT. This encodes CASSLGGTVTEAFF.

The gene calls are TRBV21-1 and TRBJ2-7; TRBD1, as called in the table, went unchecked against the DNA. TRBV21-1 is labeled a pseudogene. The CDR3 sequence is 16 residues long. Written as DNA, the CDR3 is TGTGCCAACTTAAACCAATCTGGGGCCCCGAACCACGAGCAGTACTTC. Its protein is CANLNQSGAPNHEQYF.

This chain links TRBV4-1 with TRBJ2-5; maybe TRBD2 (5 bases). Per germline, CDR1 MGHRA and CDR2 YSYEKL. The V gene lost 0 bases and the J gene lost 1 base, with 12 bases spanning the gap. The CDR3 is made up of 16 amino acids. CDR3 region: CASSQDGLATQETQYF. The CDR3 DNA follows: TGCGCCAGCAGCCAAGATGGACTGGCCACCCAAGAGACCCAGTACTTC.

This clone has just one count. This chain links TRBV4-2 with TRBJ1-3; 10 bases are shared with TRBD1. From germline, CDR1 is LGHNA and CDR2 YNFKEQ. The CDR3 sequence is 21 residues long. Germline trimming cut 2 bases from V and 0 bases from J; bases unmatched to any gene: 16. The CDR3 region is CASSQPLGTGEFLDSGNTIYF. CDR3 bases: TGTGCCAGCAGCCAACCCCTCGGGACAGGGGAGTTTTTAGACTCTGGAAACACCATATATTTT.

About this clone: At the DNA level, this CDR3 is encoded by other sequences in the same sample as well. The genes are TRBV9 and TRBJ2-3, with TRBD1 as a possible D gene (6 bases). The CDR3 loop spans 13 amino acids. V was trimmed by 2 bases and J by 3 bases, leaving 7 bases between them. Germline V lookup: CDR1 SGDLS, CDR2 YYNGEE. For the CDR3, the DNA is TGTGCCAGCAGCGTTCAGGGGACAGATACGCAGTATTTT. It codes for CASSVQGTDTQYF.

The V and J genes are TRBV7-9 and TRBJ2-5; D remains ambiguous. CDR1 SEHNR and CDR2 FQNEAQ come from the germline V gene (reference sequence). The CDR3 runs 14 residues. V lost 3 bases, J lost 5 bases, and 13 bases lay in between. CDR3 DNA: TGTGCCAGCAGCTTGGACGGATCTAAGGAGACCCAGTACTTC. Residues: CASSLDGSKETQYF.

Of note for this clone: This CDR3 is also generated by other DNA sequences in the sample. This chain joins TRBV7-9 and TRBJ1-2; D remains unclear. Per germline, CDR1 SEHNR and CDR2 FQNEAQ (reference sequence). V was pared by 5 bases and J by 0 bases, with 4 bases between. This CDR3 region has 12 residues. CDR3 residues: CASSPTNYGYTF. The CDR3 DNA reads as TGTGCCAGCAGCCCGACTAACTATGGCTACACCTTC.

The chain recombines TRBV21-1 with TRBJ1-1. TRBV21-1 counts as a pseudogene. This CDR3 spans 12 amino acids. The CDR3 DNA follows: TGTGCCAGCAGCCGAATGAACACTGAAGCTTTCTTT. Encoded protein: CASSRMNTEAFF.

The chain carries TRBV7-9 and TRBJ1-2; D is perhaps TRBD1 (5 bases). This CDR3 comprises 16 residues. The V and J ends lost 0 bases and 5 bases respectively, with 16 bases between them. The germline gives CDR1 SEHNR, CDR2 FQNEAQ (reference sequence). In DNA, the CDR3 is TGTGCCAGCAGCTTAGCGCTTGGGGCGGTCTTATATGGCTACACCTTC. Translating it yields CASSLALGAVLYGYTF.

Of note for this clone: The same CDR3 is also encoded by other DNA sequences in this sample. The V call is TRBV13, the J call TRBJ2-2; no clear D. V dropped 1 base and J dropped 7 bases, with 4 bases sitting between them. CDR1 and CDR2 from the germline V gene are PRHDT and FYEKMQ (reference sequence). The CDR3 has 12 amino acids. The CDR3, as DNA: TGTGCCAGCAGCTTAGAGCTCGGGGAGCTGTTTTTT. Protein sequence: CASSLELGELFF.

The rearrangement links TRBV7-9 to TRBJ2-7; 8 nucleotides match TRBD1. The J segment lost 3 bases and the V segment lost 5 bases, leaving 15 bases of the junction unmatched. CDR1 is SEHNR and CDR2 is FQNEAQ in the germline V gene (reference sequence). The CDR3 contains 17 residues. The chain's CDR3 is CASSPRGGQVPFYEQYF. The CDR3 region has the DNA TGTGCCAGCAGCCCCAGAGGGGGACAGGTGCCATTCTACGAGCAGTACTTC.

This rearrangement joins TRBV5-4 to TRBJ1-2; 12 nucleotides agree with TRBD1. With 9 bases clipped from V and 3 bases from J, the junction kept 9 bases outside the gene matches. Per germline, CDR1 SGHNT and CDR2 YYREEE (reference sequence). The CDR3 consists of 15 residues. CDR3 nucleotides: TGTGCCACCCGGGGGGGACAGGGGGCTGACTATGGCTACACCTTC. Translating gives CATRGGQGADYGYTF.

This chain connects TRBV29-1 to TRBJ1-5; D is ambiguous. CDR1 and CDR2 from the germline V gene are SQVTM and ANQGSEA. The CDR3 is made up of 13 amino acids. The ends were cut back, 2 bases at V and 11 bases at J, with 16 bases in the middle. The CDR3 DNA reads TGCAGCGTTGAAATAGGGTCTCCAAGGGCCCAGCATTTT. As protein: CSVEIGSPRAQHF.

The genes are TRBV27 and TRBJ1-1; D might be TRBD1 (6 bases). Germline V gene sequence: CDR1 MNHEY, CDR2 SMNVEV (reference sequence). This CDR3 contains 15 residues. Deletions cut 3 bases from V and 6 bases from J, with 17 bases between. CDR3 loop: CASSLGARGAAEAFF. CDR3 bases: TGTGCCAGCAGTTTGGGGGCCCGGGGGGCCGCTGAAGCTTTCTTT.

This clone was seen a single time. The chain couples TRBV6-5 to TRBJ2-1; D possibly corresponds to TRBD2 (6 bases). This CDR3 is 15 amino acids long. The germline V gene has CDR1 MNHEY and CDR2 SVGAGI. The V and J ends lost 6 bases and 0 bases respectively, with 12 bases between them. The CDR3 here is CASRPGLNSYNEQFF. CDR3 sequence (DNA): TGTGCCAGCAGGCCAGGACTAAACTCCTACAATGAGCAGTTCTTC.

This clone was found once. The rearrangement links TRBV13 to TRBJ2-5; 7 bases are a match to TRBD1. CDR3 length: 14 residues. J lost 2 bases, V lost 5 bases, and 5 bases had no gene match. Germline CDR1 PRHDT, CDR2 FYEKMQ (reference sequence). The CDR3 spells CASSPRGQQETQYF. Written as DNA, the CDR3 is TGTGCCAGCAGCCCCAGGGGACAGCAAGAGACCCAGTACTTC.

V and J are TRBV7-6 and TRBJ2-5; possibly TRBD2 for D (6 bases). The CDR3 loop spans 15 amino acids. Trimming left V 3 bases short and J 4 bases short, with 15 bases between. Germline lookup yields CDR1 SGHVS and CDR2 FNYEAQ. The CDR3 region is CASSFGGEVGETQYF. The CDR3 nucleotides read TGTGCCAGCAGCTTTGGAGGGGAGGTAGGAGAGACCCAGTACTTC.

The gene calls are TRBV4-3 and TRBJ2-5; 7 bases map to TRBD1. This CDR3 region has 15 residues. Trimming removed 3 bases from V and 2 bases from J; junction bases left unmatched: 6. In germline, CDR1 is LGHNA, CDR2 YSLEER. Here the CDR3 reads CASSQEQGYQETQYF. CDR3 in DNA: TGCGCCAGCAGCCAGGAACAGGGGTATCAAGAGACCCAGTACTTC.

This chain connects TRBV5-1 to TRBJ2-7; 9 bases line up with TRBD1. Germline loops: CDR1 SGHRS, CDR2 YFSETQ. The CDR3 spans 15 residues. J lost 4 bases, V lost 3 bases, and 8 bases had no gene match. This chain's CDR3 is CASSSEGQGWYEQYF. CDR3 coding DNA: TGCGCCAGCAGCTCCGAAGGACAGGGGTGGTACGAGCAGTACTTC.